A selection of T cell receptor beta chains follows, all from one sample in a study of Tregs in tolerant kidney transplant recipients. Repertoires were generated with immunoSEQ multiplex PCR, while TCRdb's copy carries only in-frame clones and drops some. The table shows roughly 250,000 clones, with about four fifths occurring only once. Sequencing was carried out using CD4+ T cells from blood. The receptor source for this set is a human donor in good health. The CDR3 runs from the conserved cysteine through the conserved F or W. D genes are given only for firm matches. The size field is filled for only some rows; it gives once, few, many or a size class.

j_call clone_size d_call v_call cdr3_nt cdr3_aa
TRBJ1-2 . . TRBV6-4 TGTGCCAGCAGTGTTTCCCCAGGCCCTCTCTATGGCTACACCTTC CASSVSPGPLYGYTF
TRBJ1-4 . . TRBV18 TGTGCCAGCTCAACTGTCCCGGCAGCACATGCAACTAATGAAAAACTGTTTTTT CASSTVPAAHATNEKLFF
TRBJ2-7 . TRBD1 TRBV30 TGTGCCTGGAGTGACCGGGACAGGGGGTCCTACGAGCAGTACTTC CAWSDRDRGSYEQYF
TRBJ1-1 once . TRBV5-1 TGCGCCAGCAGCTTGGGTCGGGGCTTCGCTTTCTTT CASSLGRGFAFF
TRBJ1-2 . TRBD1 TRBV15 TGTGCCACCAGCAGGTCCGGGACAGCATCTAACTATGGCTACACCTTC CATSRSGTASNYGYTF
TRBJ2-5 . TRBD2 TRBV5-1 TGCGCCAGCAGCGGGACTAGCCAAGAGACCCAGTACTTC CASSGTSQETQYF
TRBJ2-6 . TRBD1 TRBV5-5 TGTGCCAGCAGCTCACAGACAGGGGACTCTGGGGCCAACGTCCTGACTTTC CASSSQTGDSGANVLTF
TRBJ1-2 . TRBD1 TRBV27 TGTGCCAGCAGTAAGGCAGGGGGGACCTATGGCTACACCTTC CASSKAGGTYGYTF
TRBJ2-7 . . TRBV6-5 TGTGCCAGCAGCCTAGACCCGAGGAGCTCCTACGAGCAGTACTTC CASSLDPRSSYEQYF
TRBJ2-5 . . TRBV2 TGTGCCAGCAGTGGGGGAGGAGGGAGGAAGACCCAGTACTTC CASSGGGGRKTQYF
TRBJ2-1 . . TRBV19 TGTGCCAGTAGTCCGACGGCGGGGAGCTACAATGAGCAGTTCTTC CASSPTAGSYNEQFF
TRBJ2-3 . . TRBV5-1 TGCGCCAGCAGCTTTGGCCCAGGGACAGATACGCAGTATTTT CASSFGPGTDTQYF
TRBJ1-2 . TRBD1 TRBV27 TGTGCCAGCAGTTCGTACGGGGCCGACGGGACAGCCTACTATGGCTACACCTTC CASSSYGADGTAYYGYTF
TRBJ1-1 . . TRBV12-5 TGTGCTAGTGGTTTGGGAGACACTTATAACACTGAAGCTTTCTTT CASGLGDTYNTEAFF
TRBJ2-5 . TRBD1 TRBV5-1 TGCGCCAGCAGCCTAGGACAGGGCCAAGAGACCCAGTACTTC CASSLGQGQETQYF
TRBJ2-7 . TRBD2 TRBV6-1 TGTGCCAGCAGTGTTACTAGCGGGGGGGCGGGCGAGCAGTACTTC CASSVTSGGAGEQYF
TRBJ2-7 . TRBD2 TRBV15 TGTGCCACCAGCCGCGGGGAGGGTATCATATACGAGCAGTACTTC CATSRGEGIIYEQYF
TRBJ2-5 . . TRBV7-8 TGTGCCAGCAGCTACGGTCTCCAAGAGACCCAGTACTTC CASSYGLQETQYF
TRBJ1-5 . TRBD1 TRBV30 TGTGCCTGGGGACAGGGGGCAAATCAGCCCCAGCATTTT CAWGQGANQPQHF
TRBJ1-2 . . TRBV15 TGTGCCACCAGCAGAGAGAGCGGGGGTGGATATGGCTACACCTTC CATSRESGGGYGYTF
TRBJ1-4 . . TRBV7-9 TGTGCCAGCAGCTCCCGACAGGCGGGAAAACTGTTTTTT CASSSRQAGKLFF
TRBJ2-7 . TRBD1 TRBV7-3 TGTGCCAGCAGCTTAGTAGGTACAGGGGGCTACGAGCAGTACTTC CASSLVGTGGYEQYF